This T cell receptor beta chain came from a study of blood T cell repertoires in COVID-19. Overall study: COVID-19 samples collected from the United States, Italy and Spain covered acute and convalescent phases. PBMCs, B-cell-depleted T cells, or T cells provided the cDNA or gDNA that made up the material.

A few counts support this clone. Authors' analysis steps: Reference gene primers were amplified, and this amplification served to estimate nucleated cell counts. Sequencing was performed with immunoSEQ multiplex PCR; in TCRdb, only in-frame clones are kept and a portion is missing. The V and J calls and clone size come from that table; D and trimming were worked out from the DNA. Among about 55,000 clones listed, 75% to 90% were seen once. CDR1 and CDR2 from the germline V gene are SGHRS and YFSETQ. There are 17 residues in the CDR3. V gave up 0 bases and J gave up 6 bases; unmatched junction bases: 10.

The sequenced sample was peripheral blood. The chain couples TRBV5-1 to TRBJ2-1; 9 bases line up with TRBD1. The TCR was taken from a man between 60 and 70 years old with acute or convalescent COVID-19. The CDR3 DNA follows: TGCGCCAGCAGCTTGGCCCCCGGGACAGGGAACTCCAATGAGCAGTTCTTC. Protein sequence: CASSLAPGTGNSNEQFF. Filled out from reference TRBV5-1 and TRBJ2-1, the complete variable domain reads KAGVTQTPRYLIKTRGQQVTLSCSPISGHRSVSWYQQTPGQGLQFLFEYFSETQRNKGNFPGRFSGRQFSNSRSEMNVSTLELGDSALYLCASSLAPGTGNSNEQFFGPGTRLTVL.